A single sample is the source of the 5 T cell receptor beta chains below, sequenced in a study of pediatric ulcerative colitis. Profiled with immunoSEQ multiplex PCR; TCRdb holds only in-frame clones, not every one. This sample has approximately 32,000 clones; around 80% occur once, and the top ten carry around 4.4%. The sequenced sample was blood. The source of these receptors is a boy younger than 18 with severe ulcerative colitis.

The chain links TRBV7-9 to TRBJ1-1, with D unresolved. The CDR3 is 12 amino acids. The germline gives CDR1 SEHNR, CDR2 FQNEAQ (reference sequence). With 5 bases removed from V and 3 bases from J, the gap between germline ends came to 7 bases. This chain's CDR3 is CASSSRDTEAFF. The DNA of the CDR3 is TGTGCCAGCAGCAGCCGGGACACTGAAGCTTTCTTT.

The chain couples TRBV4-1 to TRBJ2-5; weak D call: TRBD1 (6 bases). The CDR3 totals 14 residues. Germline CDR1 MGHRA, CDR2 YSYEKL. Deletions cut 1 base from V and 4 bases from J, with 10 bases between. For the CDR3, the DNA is TGCGCCAGCAGCCAAGTACAGGGAGTAGAGACCCAGTACTTC. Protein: CASSQVQGVETQYF.

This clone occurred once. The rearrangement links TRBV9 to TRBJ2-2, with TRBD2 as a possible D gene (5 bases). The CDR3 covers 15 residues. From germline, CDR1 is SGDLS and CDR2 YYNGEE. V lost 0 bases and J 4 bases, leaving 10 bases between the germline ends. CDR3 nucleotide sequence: TGTGCCAGCAGCGTAGAGGGAGCGTCCACCGGGGAGCTGTTTTTT. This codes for CASSVEGASTGELFF.

This chain's CDR3 is CASSIWLANTGELFF. As DNA, the CDR3 is TGTGCCAGTAGTATTTGGCTAGCGAACACCGGGGAGCTGTTTTTT. This rearrangement joins TRBV19 to TRBJ2-2; D is unresolved. The CDR3 covers 15 residues. Germline values: CDR1 LNHDA, CDR2 SQIVND (reference sequence). V was shortened by 3 bases and J by 0 bases, with 8 bases between the two germline ends.

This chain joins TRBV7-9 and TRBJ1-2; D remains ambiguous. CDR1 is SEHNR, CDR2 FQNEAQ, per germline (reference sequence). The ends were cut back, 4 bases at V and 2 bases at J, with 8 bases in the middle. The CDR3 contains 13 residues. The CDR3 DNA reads TGTGCCAGCAGCTCCACAGTCAACTATGGCTACACCTTC. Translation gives CASSSTVNYGYTF.